This T cell receptor beta chain derives from a study of regulatory T cells in long-lasting Graves disease. The study's findings and limits: TRBV28, TRBJ1-2 and TRBJ2-5 were favored in persistent disease.

As to time point: persistent/refractory GD, antithyroid drugs over 5 years with positive TRAb. Construction of the TCR library relied on RNA isolated from PBMCs. The peripheral blood volume drawn was 8.5 to 9 milliliters, and it was collected into EDTA tubes. For TCR beta, libraries came from iRepertoire HTBI primers and Arm-PCR of CDR3 regions. TCRdb passed the multiplex PCR reads through MiXCR, listing each CDR3 protein once. The table includes hundreds of thousands of distinct CDR3 sequences, around a fifth detected once. The CDR3 consists of 13 residues. V was shortened by 2 bases and J by 5 bases, with 9 bases between the two germline ends. Germline assignment: CDR1 SQVTM and CDR2 ANQGSEA. Remarks on this clonotype: Its cognate antigen is unknown.

Sequences were derived from peripheral blood mononuclear cells (PBMCs), sampled when the disease was refractory, from a patient treated with antithyroid drugs. The clonotype comes from a female donor with Graves disease. This sequence joins TRBV29-1 and TRBJ2-2; the D gene is possibly TRBD1 (5 bases). The CDR3: CSVESHRTGELFF. DNA for the CDR3: TGCAGCGTTGAAAGCCACAGGACCGGGGAGCTGTTTTTT.